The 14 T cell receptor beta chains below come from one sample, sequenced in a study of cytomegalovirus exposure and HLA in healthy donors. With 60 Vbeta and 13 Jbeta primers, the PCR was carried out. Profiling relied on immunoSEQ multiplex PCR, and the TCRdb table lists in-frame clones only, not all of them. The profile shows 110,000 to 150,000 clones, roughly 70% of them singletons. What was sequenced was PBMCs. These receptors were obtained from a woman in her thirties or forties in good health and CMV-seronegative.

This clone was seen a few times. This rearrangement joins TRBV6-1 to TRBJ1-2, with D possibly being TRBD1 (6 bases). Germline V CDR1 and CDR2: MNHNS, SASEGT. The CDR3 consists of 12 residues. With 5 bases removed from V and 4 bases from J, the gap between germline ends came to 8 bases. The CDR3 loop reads CASSPDSYGYTF. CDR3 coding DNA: TGTGCCAGCAGTCCGGACAGCTATGGCTACACCTTC.

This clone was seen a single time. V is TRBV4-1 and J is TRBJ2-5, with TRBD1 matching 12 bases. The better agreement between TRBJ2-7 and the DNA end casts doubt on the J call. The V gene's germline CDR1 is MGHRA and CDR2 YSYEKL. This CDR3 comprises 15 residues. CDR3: CASSLSGQGAYEQYF. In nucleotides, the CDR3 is TGCGCCAGCAGCCTGTCGGGACAGGGGGCGTACGAGCAGTACTTC.

The CDR3 DNA is TGTGCCAGTTTCGGGCGGGGGAACACCGGGGAGCTGTTTTTT. It yields the protein CASFGRGNTGELFF. The genes are TRBV19 and TRBJ2-2; D may be TRBD2 (6 bases). The germline V gene encodes CDR1 LNHDA and CDR2 SQIVND (reference sequence). CDR3 length equals 14 residues. The V end was cut by 8 bases, the J end by 1 base, with 11 bases between.

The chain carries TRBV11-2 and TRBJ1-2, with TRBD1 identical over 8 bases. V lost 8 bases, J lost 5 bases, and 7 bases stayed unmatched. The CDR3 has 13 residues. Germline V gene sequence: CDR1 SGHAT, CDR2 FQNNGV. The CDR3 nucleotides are TGTGCCAGCGAGGGACAGGTCCCTTATGGCTACACCTTC. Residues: CASEGQVPYGYTF.

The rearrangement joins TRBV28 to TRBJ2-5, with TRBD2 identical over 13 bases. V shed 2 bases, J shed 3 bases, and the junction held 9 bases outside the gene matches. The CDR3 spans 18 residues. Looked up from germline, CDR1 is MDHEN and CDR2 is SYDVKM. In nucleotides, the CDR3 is TGTGCCAGCAGTTTAGTATTGGACACTAGCGGGAGGGAAGAGACCCAGTACTTC. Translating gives CASSLVLDTSGREETQYF.

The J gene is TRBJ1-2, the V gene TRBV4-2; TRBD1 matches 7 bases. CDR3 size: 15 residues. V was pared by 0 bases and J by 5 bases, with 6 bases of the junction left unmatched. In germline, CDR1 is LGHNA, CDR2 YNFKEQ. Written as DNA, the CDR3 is TGTGCCAGCAGCCAAGATATGACAGGGTTTTATGGCTACACCTTC. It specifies CASSQDMTGFYGYTF.

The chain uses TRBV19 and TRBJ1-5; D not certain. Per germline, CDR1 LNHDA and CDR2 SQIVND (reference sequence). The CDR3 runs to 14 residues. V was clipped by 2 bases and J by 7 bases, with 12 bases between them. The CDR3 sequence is CASSIIRGDQPQHF. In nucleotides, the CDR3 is TGTGCCAGTAGTATAATCCGGGGTGACCAGCCCCAGCATTTT.

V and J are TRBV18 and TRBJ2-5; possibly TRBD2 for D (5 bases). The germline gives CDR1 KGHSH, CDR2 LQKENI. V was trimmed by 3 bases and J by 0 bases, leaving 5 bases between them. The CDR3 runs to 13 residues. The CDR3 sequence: CASSPGNQETQYF. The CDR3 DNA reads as TGTGCCAGCTCACCCGGGAACCAAGAGACCCAGTACTTC.

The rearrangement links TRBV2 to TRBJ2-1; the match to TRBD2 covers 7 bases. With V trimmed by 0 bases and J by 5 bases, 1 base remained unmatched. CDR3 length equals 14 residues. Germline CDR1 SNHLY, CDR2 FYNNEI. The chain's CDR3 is CASSEAGGNNEQFF. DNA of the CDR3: TGTGCCAGCAGTGAAGCGGGGGGGAACAATGAGCAGTTCTTC.

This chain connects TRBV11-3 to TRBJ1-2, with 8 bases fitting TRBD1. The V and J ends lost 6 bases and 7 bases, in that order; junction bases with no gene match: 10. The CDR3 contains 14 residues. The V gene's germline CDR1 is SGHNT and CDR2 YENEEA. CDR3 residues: CASSYGQGRGGYTF. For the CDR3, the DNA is TGTGCCAGCAGTTACGGACAGGGACGTGGTGGCTACACCTTC.

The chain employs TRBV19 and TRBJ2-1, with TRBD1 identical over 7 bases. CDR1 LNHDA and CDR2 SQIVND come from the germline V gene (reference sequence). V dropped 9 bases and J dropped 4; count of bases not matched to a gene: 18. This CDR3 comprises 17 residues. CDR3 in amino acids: CASRDRPSILSYNEQFF. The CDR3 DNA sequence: TGTGCCAGCCGGGACAGACCATCGATCCTCTCTTACAATGAGCAGTTCTTC.

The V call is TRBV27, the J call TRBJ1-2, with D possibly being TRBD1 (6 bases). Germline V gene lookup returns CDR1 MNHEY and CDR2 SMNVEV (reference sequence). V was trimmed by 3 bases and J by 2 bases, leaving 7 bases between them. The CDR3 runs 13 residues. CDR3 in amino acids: CASSFQGNYGYTF. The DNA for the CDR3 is TGTGCCAGCAGTTTCCAGGGGAACTATGGCTACACCTTC.

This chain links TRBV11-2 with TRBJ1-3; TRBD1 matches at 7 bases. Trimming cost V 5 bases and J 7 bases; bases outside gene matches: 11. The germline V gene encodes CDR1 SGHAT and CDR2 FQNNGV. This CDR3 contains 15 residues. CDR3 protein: CASSATGNNRNTIYF. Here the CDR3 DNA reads TGTGCCAGCAGCGCGACAGGGAATAATCGGAACACCATATATTTT.

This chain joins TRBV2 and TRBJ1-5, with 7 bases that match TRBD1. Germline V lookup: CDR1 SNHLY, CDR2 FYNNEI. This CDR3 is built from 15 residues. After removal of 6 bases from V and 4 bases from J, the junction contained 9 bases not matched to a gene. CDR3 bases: TGTGCCAGCAGCTTTCAGGGGGTCCCAAATCAGCCCCAGCATTTT. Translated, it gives CASSFQGVPNQPQHF.